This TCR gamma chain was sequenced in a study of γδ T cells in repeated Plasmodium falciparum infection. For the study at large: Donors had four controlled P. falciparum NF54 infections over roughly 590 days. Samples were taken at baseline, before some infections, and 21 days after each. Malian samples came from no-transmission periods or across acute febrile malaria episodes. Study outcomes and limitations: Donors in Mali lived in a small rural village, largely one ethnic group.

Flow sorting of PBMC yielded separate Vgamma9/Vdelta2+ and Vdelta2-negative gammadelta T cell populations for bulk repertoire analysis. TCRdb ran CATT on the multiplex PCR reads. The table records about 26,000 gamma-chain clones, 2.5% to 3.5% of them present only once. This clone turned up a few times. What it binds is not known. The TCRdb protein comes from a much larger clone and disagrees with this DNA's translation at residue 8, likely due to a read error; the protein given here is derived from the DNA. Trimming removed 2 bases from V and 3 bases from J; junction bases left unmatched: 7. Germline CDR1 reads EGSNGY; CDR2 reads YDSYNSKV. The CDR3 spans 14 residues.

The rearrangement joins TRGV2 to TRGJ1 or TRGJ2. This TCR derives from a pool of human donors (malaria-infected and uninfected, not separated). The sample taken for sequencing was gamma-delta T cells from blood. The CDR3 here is CATWDDQSYYKKLF. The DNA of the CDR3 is TGTGCCACCTGGGACGACCAAAGTTATTATAAGAAACTCTTT.